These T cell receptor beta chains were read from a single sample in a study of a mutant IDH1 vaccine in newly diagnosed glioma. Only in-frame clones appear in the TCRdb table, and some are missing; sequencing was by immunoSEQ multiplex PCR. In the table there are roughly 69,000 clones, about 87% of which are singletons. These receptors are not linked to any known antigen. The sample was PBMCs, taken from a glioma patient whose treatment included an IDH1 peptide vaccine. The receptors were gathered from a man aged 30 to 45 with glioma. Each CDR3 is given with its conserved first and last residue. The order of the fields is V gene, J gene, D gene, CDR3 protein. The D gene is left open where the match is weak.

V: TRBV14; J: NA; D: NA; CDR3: CASSPHPYEQYF
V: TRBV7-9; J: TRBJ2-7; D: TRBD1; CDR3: CASSPGDRGDEQYF
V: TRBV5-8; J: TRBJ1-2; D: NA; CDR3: CASSLVWPTYGYTF
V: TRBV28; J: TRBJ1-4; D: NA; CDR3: CASVFRDSATNEKLFF
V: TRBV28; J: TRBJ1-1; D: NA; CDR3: CASSLGPHTEAFF
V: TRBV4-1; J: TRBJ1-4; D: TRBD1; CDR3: CASSQDNGQGRKLFF
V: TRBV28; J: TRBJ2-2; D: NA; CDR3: CASSLFRGGNTGELFF
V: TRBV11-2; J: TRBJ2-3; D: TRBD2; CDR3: CASSLDWGGRASTDTQYF
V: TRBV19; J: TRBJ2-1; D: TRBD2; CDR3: CASSISISGGAGNEQFF
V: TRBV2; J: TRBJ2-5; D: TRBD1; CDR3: CASSSGGETQYF
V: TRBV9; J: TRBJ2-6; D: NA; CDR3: CASSARGHSGANVLTF
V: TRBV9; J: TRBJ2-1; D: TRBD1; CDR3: CASSGQGSLSYNEQFF
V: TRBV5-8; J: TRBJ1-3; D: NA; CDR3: CASSLSAFSGNTIYF